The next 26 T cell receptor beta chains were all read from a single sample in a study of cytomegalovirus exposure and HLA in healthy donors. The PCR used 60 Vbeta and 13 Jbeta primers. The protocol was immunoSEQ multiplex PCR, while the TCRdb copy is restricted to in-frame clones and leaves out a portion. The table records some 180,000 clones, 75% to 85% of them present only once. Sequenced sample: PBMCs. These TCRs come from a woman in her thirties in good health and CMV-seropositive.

In DNA form, the CDR3 reads TGCGCCAGCAGCGCAGGGGAAGTATACAATGAGCAGTTCTTC. This translates into CASSAGEVYNEQFF. The chain joins TRBV5-1 to TRBJ2-1, with D maybe TRBD1 (6 bases). The CDR3 contains 14 residues. Deletions cut 4 bases from V and 4 bases from J, with 12 bases between. CDR1 is SGHRS and CDR2 is YFSETQ in the germline V gene.

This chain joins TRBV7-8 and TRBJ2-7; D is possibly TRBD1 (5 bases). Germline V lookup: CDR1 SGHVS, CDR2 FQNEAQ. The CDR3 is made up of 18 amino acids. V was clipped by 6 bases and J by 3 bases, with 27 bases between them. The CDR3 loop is CASSPGSRQPLPVYEQYF. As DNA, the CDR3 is TGTGCCAGCAGTCCAGGCAGTAGACAGCCCCTACCCGTCTACGAGCAGTACTTC.

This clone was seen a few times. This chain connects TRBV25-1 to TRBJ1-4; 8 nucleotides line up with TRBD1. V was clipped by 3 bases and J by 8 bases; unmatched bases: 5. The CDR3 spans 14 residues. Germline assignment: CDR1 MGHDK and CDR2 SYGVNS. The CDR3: CASSEDRVGEKLFF. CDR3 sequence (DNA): TGTGCCAGCAGTGAGGACAGGGTTGGCGAAAAACTGTTTTTT. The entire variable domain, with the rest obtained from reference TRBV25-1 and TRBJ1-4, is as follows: EADIYQTPRYLVIGTGKKITLECSQTMGHDKMYWYQQDPGMELHLIHYSYGVNSTEKGDLSSESTVSRIRTEHFPLTLESARPSHTSQYLCASSEDRVGEKLFFGSGTQLSVL.

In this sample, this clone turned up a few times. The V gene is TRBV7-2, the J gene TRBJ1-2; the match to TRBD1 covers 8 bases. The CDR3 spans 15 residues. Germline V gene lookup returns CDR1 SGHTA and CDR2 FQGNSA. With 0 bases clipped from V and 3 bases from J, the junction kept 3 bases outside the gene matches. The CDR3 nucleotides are TGTGCCAGCAGCTTAGCCGGCAGGGGGCACTATGGCTACACCTTC. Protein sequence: CASSLAGRGHYGYTF.

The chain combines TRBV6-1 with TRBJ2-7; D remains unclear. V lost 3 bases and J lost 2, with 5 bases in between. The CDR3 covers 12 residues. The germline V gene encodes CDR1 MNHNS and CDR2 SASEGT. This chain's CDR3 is CASSDGPYEQYF. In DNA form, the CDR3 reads TGTGCCAGCAGTGACGGTCCCTACGAGCAGTACTTC.

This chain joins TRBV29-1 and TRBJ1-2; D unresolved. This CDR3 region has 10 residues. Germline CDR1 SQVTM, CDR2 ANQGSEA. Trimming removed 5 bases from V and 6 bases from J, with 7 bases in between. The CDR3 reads CSVRADGYTF. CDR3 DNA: TGCAGCGTTCGTGCGGATGGCTACACCTTC.

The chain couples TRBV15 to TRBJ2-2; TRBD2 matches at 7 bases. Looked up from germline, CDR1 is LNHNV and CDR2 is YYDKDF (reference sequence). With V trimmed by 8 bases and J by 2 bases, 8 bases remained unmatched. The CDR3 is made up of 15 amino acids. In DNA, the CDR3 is TGTGCCACCGGTTTTTGGGGGGGAAACACCGGGGAGCTGTTTTTT. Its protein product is CATGFWGGNTGELFF. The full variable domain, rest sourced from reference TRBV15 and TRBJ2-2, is DAMVIQNPRYQVTQFGKPVTLSCSQTLNHNVMYWYQQKSSQAPKLLFHYYDKDFNNEADTPDNFQSRRPNTSFCFLDIRSPGLGDTAMYLCATGFWGGNTGELFFGEGSRLTVL.

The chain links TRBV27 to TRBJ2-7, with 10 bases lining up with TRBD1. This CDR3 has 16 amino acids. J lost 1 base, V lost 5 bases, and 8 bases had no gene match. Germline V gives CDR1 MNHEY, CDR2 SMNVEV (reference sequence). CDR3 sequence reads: CASSRQGALVSYEQYF. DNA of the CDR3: TGTGCCAGCAGTCGACAGGGGGCCTTAGTATCCTACGAGCAGTACTTC.

The CDR3: CASSYRGPYNEQFF. The CDR3 coding sequence is TGCGCCAGCAGTTACAGGGGACCCTACAATGAGCAGTTCTTC. The V and J genes are TRBV10-1 and TRBJ2-1; TRBD1 matches 7 bases. The CDR3 extends over 14 amino acids. In germline, CDR1 is WNHNN, CDR2 SYGVQD (reference sequence). The trim removed 5 bases at V and 2 bases at J, leaving 3 bases unmatched.

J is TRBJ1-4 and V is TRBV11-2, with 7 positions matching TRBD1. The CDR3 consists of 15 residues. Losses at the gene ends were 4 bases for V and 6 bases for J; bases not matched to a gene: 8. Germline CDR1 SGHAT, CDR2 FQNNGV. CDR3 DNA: TGTGCCAGCAGCTACTACAGGGGACGGCATGAAAAACTGTTTTTT. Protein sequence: CASSYYRGRHEKLFF.

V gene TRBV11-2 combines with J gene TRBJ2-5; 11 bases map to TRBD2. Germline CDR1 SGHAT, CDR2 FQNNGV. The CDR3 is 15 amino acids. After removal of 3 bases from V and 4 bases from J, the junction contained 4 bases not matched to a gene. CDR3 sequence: CASSFSGGAGETQYF. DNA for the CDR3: TGTGCCAGCAGCTTTAGCGGGGGGGCAGGAGAGACCCAGTACTTC.

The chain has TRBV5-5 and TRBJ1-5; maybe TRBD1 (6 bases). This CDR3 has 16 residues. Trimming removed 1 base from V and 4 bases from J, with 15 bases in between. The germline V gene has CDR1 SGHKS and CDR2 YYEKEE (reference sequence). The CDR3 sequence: CASSLFAGVENQPQHF. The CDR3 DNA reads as TGTGCCAGCAGCTTGTTTGCAGGGGTAGAGAATCAGCCCCAGCATTTT.

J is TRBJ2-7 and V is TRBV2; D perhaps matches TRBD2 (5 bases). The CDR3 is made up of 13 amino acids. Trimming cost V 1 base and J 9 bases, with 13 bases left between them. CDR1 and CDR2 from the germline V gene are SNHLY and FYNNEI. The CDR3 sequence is CASSEGGPGVQYF. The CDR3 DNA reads TGTGCCAGCAGTGAAGGTGGGCCCGGGGTGCAGTACTTC.

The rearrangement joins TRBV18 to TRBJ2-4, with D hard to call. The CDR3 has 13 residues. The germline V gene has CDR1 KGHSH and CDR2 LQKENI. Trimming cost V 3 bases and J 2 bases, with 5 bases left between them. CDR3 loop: CASSPASKNIQYF. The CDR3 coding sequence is TGTGCCAGCTCACCGGCCTCCAAAAACATTCAGTACTTC.

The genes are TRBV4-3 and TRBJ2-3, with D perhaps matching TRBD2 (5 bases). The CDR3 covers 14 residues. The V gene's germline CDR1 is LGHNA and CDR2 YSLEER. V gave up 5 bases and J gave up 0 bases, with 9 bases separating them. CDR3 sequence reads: CASSLTISTDTQYF. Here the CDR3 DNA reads TGCGCCAGCAGCTTGACTATCAGCACAGATACGCAGTATTTT.

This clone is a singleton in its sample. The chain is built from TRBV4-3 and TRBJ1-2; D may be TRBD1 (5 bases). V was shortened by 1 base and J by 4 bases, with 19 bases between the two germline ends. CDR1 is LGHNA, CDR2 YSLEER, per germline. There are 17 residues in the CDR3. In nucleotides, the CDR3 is TGCGCCAGCAGCCAAGGGCGGGGGGGGGAGGTTAGCTATGGCTACACCTTC. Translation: CASSQGRGGEVSYGYTF.

The CDR3 sequence: CASSPGAIGTAYGYTF. The CDR3 nucleotides are TGTGCCAGCAGCCCAGGGGCCATCGGGACAGCCTATGGCTACACCTTC. The V and J genes are TRBV7-9 and TRBJ1-2; 7 bases match TRBD1. With 5 bases clipped from V and 4 bases from J, the junction kept 13 bases outside the gene matches. The germline V gene has CDR1 SEHNR and CDR2 FQNEAQ (reference sequence). CDR3 length: 16 amino acids.

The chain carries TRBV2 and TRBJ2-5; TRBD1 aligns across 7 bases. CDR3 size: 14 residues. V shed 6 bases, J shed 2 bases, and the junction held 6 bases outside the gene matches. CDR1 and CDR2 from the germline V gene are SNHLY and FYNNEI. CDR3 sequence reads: CASSFGTVQETQYF. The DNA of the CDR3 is TGTGCCAGCAGCTTCGGGACAGTTCAAGAGACCCAGTACTTC.

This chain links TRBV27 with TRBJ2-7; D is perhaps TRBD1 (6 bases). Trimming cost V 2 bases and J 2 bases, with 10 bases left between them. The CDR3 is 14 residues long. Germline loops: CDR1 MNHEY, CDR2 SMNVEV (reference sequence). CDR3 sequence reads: CASSLINRAYEQYF. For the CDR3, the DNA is TGTGCCAGCAGTTTAATTAACAGGGCCTACGAGCAGTACTTC.

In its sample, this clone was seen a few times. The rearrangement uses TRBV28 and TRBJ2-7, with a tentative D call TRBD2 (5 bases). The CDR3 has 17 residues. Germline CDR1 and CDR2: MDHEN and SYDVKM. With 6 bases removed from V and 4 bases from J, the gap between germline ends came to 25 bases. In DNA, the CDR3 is TGTGCCAGCAGCCAGAACGTACGGGGATTGAGGCATTACGAGCAGTACTTC. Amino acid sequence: CASSQNVRGLRHYEQYF.

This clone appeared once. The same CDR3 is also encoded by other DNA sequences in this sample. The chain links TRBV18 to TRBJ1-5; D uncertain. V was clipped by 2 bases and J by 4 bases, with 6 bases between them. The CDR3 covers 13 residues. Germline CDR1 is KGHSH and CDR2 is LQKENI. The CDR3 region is CASSPGGNQPQHF. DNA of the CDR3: TGTGCCAGCTCACCAGGAGGGAATCAGCCCCAGCATTTT.

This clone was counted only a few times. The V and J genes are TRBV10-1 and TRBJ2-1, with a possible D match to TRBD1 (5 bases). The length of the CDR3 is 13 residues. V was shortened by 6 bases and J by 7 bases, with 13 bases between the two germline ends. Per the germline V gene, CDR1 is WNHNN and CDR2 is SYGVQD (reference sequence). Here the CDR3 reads CASRNQGSNEQFF. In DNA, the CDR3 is TGCGCCAGCAGAAATCAGGGTTCGAATGAGCAGTTCTTC.

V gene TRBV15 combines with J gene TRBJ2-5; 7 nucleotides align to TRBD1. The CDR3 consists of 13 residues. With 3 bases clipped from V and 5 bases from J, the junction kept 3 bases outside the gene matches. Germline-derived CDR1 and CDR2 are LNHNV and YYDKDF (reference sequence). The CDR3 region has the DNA TGTGCCACCAGCAGGGACAGGACTGAGACCCAGTACTTC. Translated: CATSRDRTETQYF.

The CDR3 DNA follows: TGTGCCAGCAGCTTTAAGGAGGAGCAGTACTTC. It translates to CASSFKEEQYF. The J gene is TRBJ2-7, the V gene TRBV5-6; D is uncertain. The CDR3 length is 11 residues. Germline V gene data show CDR1 as SGHDT and CDR2 as YYEEEE. With 2 bases removed from V and 7 bases from J, the gap between germline ends came to 7 bases.

The CDR3 DNA is TGTGCCAGCAGCCTTCCGGCCGGGGAGCTGTTTTTT. Its translation is CASSLPAGELFF. This chain joins TRBV6-5 and TRBJ2-2; unclear D gene. V lost 6 bases to trimming and J lost 6 bases, with 8 bases between them. Germline CDR1 and CDR2: MNHEY and SVGAGI. The CDR3 sequence is 12 residues long.

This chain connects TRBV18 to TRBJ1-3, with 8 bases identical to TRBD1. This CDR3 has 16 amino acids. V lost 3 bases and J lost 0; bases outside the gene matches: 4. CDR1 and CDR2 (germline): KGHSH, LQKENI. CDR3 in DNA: TGTGCCAGCTCACCTCAACAGGGGGTCTCTGGAAACACCATATATTTT. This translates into CASSPQQGVSGNTIYF.